One TCR beta chain is described in this entry. Its antigen has not been determined. No quality values exist for individual bases; no much larger clone is one base distant. The CDR3 regions of human TCRbeta chains were subjected to immunosequencing. As for the authors' bioinformatics: Repertoire TCRs were checked for matches against a reference library of SARS-CoV-2-specific TCRs that had been generated using the MIRA antigen-specificity platform. Breadth meant the fraction of unique TCRs that were SARS-CoV-2-associated, whereas depth meant the fraction of total T cells that were SARS-CoV-2-associated. Using the MIRA data, each spike-specific TCR was assigned both to the spike region to which the TCR was reactive and to a CD4 or CD8 class. Log10-transformed breadth and depth values were compared by one-way ANOVA with Sidak's multiple comparisons tests. In TCRdb, the immuneACCESS table is reduced to in-frame sequences with V and J assigned. These tables do not hold every clone; where another copy was compared, an unresolved V gene accounts for under half, and the others remain unexplained. The D gene and trimming were derived from the DNA, and the V and J assignments and clone size from that table. Recorded for this sample are 120,000 to 150,000 clones; 90% of them occurred a single time. The ten largest clonotypes hold 1.5% to 2% of the sample.

This entry is derived from a study of T cell responses to AZD1222 COVID-19 vaccine (dated by TCRdb to the early 2020s). The study in broad terms: TCR sequencing was performed for more than 230 trial participants, of whom about 200 were given two doses of AZD1222 and around 25 were given two doses of MenACWY control vaccine. Trial participants were enrolled by age into subgroups of 18-55, 56-69 and 70-plus years, and roughly 160, 29 and 62 TCR-sequenced participants, respectively, were included in these subgroups. Broader findings and caveats from the paper: Because no day 14 peak-response samples were available, repertoires were characterized only after the peak T cell response. Reportedly, almost half of the unique spike-specific TCRs recognized epitopes lying outside the regions that are mutated in the B.1.351 and B.1.1.7 variants. Participants were mostly white British and included more females than males, and it was suggested by the authors that clonal diversity may have been underestimated. CD4 TCRs associated with the vaccine covered the entire spike protein, and the dominant responses were in regions 160-218 and 743-854. In the small 56-69-year group, the increase in depth fell short of significance, most likely because of low power. After two AZD1222 doses, both the breadth and the depth of spike-specific TCRs were significantly higher than at day 0 and than in MenACWY recipients. Conclusions about previously exposed vaccinees are limited because only six or seven AZD1222 recipients were SARS-CoV-2 seropositive at baseline.

CDR1 and CDR2 are drawn from the germline V gene: SQVTM, ANQGSEA. The cysteine opens and the phenylalanine closes a CDR3 of 13 amino acids. Only the CDR3 part of the read is kept: 39 bases, read in frame from the first base. The V end loses 1 base and the J end loses 1 base, and a stretch of 4 bases separates them. Reading the label with the study, this specimen's time point is: about 28 days (+/-7) after the second vaccine dose. AZD1222 recipients with second doses at about 4 weeks or about 12 weeks were pooled, because spike-specific TCR depth and breadth did not differ between schedules. Vaccinee samples were obtained from the UK trials COV001 and COV002, which included a single-blind randomized controlled phase 2/3 trial of AZD1222 (ChAdOx1 nCoV-19) in healthy adults. For TCRbeta chain sequencing, PBMC samples were collected from trial participants at day 0 and at day 28 after the second dose.

This chain joins TRBV29-1 to TRBJ1-4, with no D gene named confidently. The input for sequencing was peripheral blood, taken 28 days after the second AZD1222 dose. The TCR was taken from an adult who received the AZD1222 COVID-19 vaccine. CDR3 loop: CSVEGGTNEKLFF. The DNA reads as follows: TGCAGCGTTGAAGGGGGAACTAATGAAAAACTGTTTTTT.